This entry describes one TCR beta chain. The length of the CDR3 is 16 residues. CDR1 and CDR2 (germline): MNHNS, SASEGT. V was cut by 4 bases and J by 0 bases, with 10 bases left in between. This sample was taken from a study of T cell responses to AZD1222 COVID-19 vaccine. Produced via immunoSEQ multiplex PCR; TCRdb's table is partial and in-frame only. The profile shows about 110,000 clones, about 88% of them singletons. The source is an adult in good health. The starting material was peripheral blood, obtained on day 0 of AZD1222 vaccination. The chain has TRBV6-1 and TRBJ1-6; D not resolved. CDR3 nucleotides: TGTGCCAGCAGTGCTGTCGGAAGCTCCTATAATTCACCCCTCCACTTT. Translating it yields CASSAVGSSYNSPLHF.